Listed below are T cell receptor beta chains from one sample, sequenced in a study of control samples from healthy donors and cancer patients. Here immunoSEQ multiplex PCR was the method, and the copy in TCRdb shows in-frame clones only, minus some. The sample lists just over 80,000 clones, over 90% occurring once. Sequenced sample: blood. The receptors shown here come from a woman between 18 and 29 years old in good health. The CDR3 runs from the conserved cysteine through the conserved F or W. D genes are given only for firm matches. The listing skips clone size in some rows; elsewhere it reads once, few, many or a size class.

clone_size | j_call | v_call | d_call | cdr3_nt | cdr3_aa
- | TRBJ1-2 | TRBV28 | - | TGTGCCAGCAGTCCATGGGGCACCCCCTATGGCTACACCTTC | CASSPWGTPYGYTF
- | TRBJ2-1 | TRBV4-1 | TRBD1 | TGCGCCAGCAGCCAAGGTACAGGGGTGGATGAGCAGTTCTTC | CASSQGTGVDEQFF
- | TRBJ2-5 | TRBV3-1/TRBV3-2 | TRBD2 | TGTGCCAGCAGCCGTCGGCCGACTAGCGGGGGATCGTCGACCCAGTACTTC | CASSRRPTSGGSSTQYF
- | TRBJ1-2 | TRBV28 | - | TGTGCCAGCCAAACCCGGGACGGAAAAAACTATGGCTACACCTTC | CASQTRDGKNYGYTF
- | TRBJ1-1 | TRBV7-2 | - | TGTGCCAGCAGCTTCGTGGGTACAGGTATGAACACTGAAGCTTTCTTT | CASSFVGTGMNTEAFF
- | TRBJ2-3 | TRBV28 | - | TGTGCCAGCAGTTTTGTACGGGAGAAAATGTCGACAGATACGCAGTATTTT | CASSFVREKMSTDTQYF
- | TRBJ1-3 | TRBV6-6 | - | TGTGCCAGCAGTTTAGTACAGGCGTCCGGAAACACCATATATTTT | CASSLVQASGNTIYF
- | TRBJ2-6 | TRBV11-2 | - | TGTGCCAGCAGCTTAGACTCTGGGGCCAACGTCCTGACTTTC | CASSLDSGANVLTF
- | TRBJ2-1 | TRBV5-1 | TRBD1 | TGCGCCAGCAGCTTCCGGGACAGAGACAATGAGCAGTTCTTC | CASSFRDRDNEQFF
- | TRBJ1-1 | TRBV7-2 | - | TGTGCCAGCAGCTTACGGACTGAAGCTTTCTTT | CASSLRTEAFF
- | TRBJ2-5 | TRBV29-1 | - | TGCAGCGTTGACCCTAGGGGGGGCCCTCGGGAGACCCAGTACTTC | CSVDPRGGPRETQYF
- | TRBJ2-7 | TRBV6-5 | - | TGTGCCAGCAGAATAACAGGAGGGCGACCCTACGAGCAGTACTTC | CASRITGGRPYEQYF
- | TRBJ1-6 | TRBV12-1 | - | TGTGCCAGCAGCTTTACCAGGGGAAGACCTCTGAGCTCCTATAATTCACCCCTCCACTTT | CASSFTRGRPLSSYNSPLHF
- | TRBJ1-6 | TRBV27 | TRBD1 | TGTGCCAGCAGTTTAAGTAGACAGGGGGTAAATAATTCACCCCTCCACTTT | CASSLSRQGVNNSPLHF
- | TRBJ1-1 | TRBV25-1 | - | TGTGCCAGCAGTCCCCAGGGTGGCAACACTGAAGCTTTCTTT | CASSPQGGNTEAFF
- | TRBJ2-3 | TRBV20-1 | - | TGCAGTGCCGGCACAGATACGCAGTATTTT | CSAGTDTQYF
- | TRBJ1-1 | TRBV21-1 | - | TGTGCCAGCACCGCAGGGGGTGGCAACACTGAAGCTTTCTTT | CASTAGGGNTEAFF
once | TRBJ1-1 | TRBV7-3 | TRBD1 | TGTGCCAGCAGCCCAGGCGGGAGGACAGGGTGGACTGAAGCTTTCTTT | CASSPGGRTGWTEAFF
- | TRBJ2-3 | TRBV18 | - | TGTGCCAGCTCACCGGGAATCACAGATACGCAGTATTTT | CASSPGITDTQYF